Sequencing of this T cell receptor beta chain was carried out in a study of T cell changes during pregnancy in multiple sclerosis. TCRdb's table, derived via immunoSEQ multiplex PCR, lists solely in-frame clones and lacks some. The table records about 67,000 clones, just over 90% of them present only once. The source of this sequence is a female donor with multiple sclerosis, enrolled in a pregnancy study. The sample here was peripheral blood, taken in the second trimester of pregnancy.

The CDR3 reads CARSPRSEAFF. The CDR3 nucleotides are TGTGCCAGAAGCCCCCGGTCTGAAGCTTTCTTT. The V call is TRBV5-3, the J call TRBJ1-1; D not certain. TRBV5-3 is reported as an ORF; its role is uncertain. This CDR3 contains 11 residues. The ends were cut back, 4 bases at V and 6 bases at J, with 7 bases in the middle.